Listed here are 29 T cell receptor beta chains from one sample, sequenced in a study of shared clonotypes between healthy human individuals. The data were produced by immunoSEQ multiplex PCR, yet TCRdb's version contains in-frame clones alone and is incomplete. The sample includes about 360,000 clones, about 70% seen only once; the top ten take roughly a tenth. What was sequenced was memory CD4+ T cells sorted from blood. The subset here: CD45RA-negative fraction. Receptor source: a man aged 30 to 39 in good health.

Note on this clone: This sample includes further DNA sequences coding for the same CDR3. The chain joins TRBV10-3 to TRBJ2-7; a weak D match, TRBD2 (5 bases). This CDR3 contains 11 residues. Between the trimmed V and J ends, which lost 6 bases and 7 bases, there was a span of 10 bases. Germline V CDR1 and CDR2: ENHRY, SYGVKD. CDR3 bases: TGTGCCATCAGCGAACTAGGGGAGCAGTACTTC. Translated, it gives CAISELGEQYF.

The V and J genes are TRBV5-6 and TRBJ2-2; D gene unclear. V lost 4 bases and J 0 bases, leaving 7 bases between the germline ends. Germline V gives CDR1 SGHDT, CDR2 YYEEEE. There are 14 residues in the CDR3. The CDR3 sequence: CASSPRTNTGELFF. Written as DNA, the CDR3 is TGTGCCAGCAGCCCTCGGACGAACACCGGGGAGCTGTTTTTT.

This chain links TRBV5-1 with TRBJ2-1, with TRBD1 matching over 11 bases. The CDR3 sequence is 15 residues long. Trimming at V came to 4 bases and at J to 4 bases, leaving 4 bases not matched to a gene. Looked up from germline, CDR1 is SGHRS and CDR2 is YFSETQ. The CDR3 loop reads CASSADRGQYNEQFF. The CDR3 DNA follows: TGCGCCAGCAGCGCGGACAGGGGGCAATACAATGAGCAGTTCTTC.

The chain links TRBV11-3 to TRBJ2-1; D possibly matches TRBD1 or TRBD2 (5 bases each). Per germline, CDR1 SGHNT and CDR2 YENEEA. V was clipped by 5 bases and J by 4 bases, with 12 bases between them. This CDR3 is 14 amino acids long. CDR3 coding DNA: TGTGCCAGCAGCCGCGTGGGACCTTACAATGAGCAGTTCTTC. It encodes CASSRVGPYNEQFF.

The CDR3 DNA reads TGTGCCAGCAGCTCCGATATGGCTAGCGGGAGCATCGGTGAGCAGTTCTTC. It specifies CASSSDMASGSIGEQFF. The V gene is TRBV11-3, the J gene TRBJ2-1; 10 bases are a match to TRBD2. CDR3 size: 17 residues. Unmatched junction bases numbered 15, after V lost 4 bases and J lost 9 bases. The germline V gene has CDR1 SGHNT and CDR2 YENEEA.

The chain joins TRBV2 to TRBJ2-1; 10 bases line up with TRBD1. Germline values: CDR1 SNHLY, CDR2 FYNNEI. The ends lost 8 bases at V and 7 bases at J; junction bases unmatched: 5. The CDR3 runs to 13 residues. This CDR3 reads CASWDRGGNEQFF. DNA for the CDR3: TGTGCCAGCTGGGACAGGGGAGGGAATGAGCAGTTCTTC.

The rearrangement uses TRBV28 and TRBJ2-2, with D perhaps matching TRBD2 (6 bases). V was trimmed by 3 bases and J by 2 bases, leaving 10 bases between them. Germline loops: CDR1 MDHEN, CDR2 SYDVKM. CDR3 size: 15 residues. This CDR3 reads CASSFWGVNTGELFF. The CDR3 DNA reads as TGTGCCAGCAGTTTCTGGGGGGTCAACACCGGGGAGCTGTTTTTT.

The chain combines TRBV12-2 with TRBJ2-7; no check of the table's D call, TRBD2, against the DNA was made. TRBV12-2 counts as a pseudogene. This CDR3 comprises 12 residues. The CDR3 reads CASRLNPGEQYF. CDR3 DNA sequence: TGTGCAAGTCGCTTAAATCCCGGCGAGCAGTACTTC.

This rearrangement joins TRBV7-3 to TRBJ2-7; no firm D call. Germline loops: CDR1 SGHTA, CDR2 FQGTGA. This CDR3 is built from 13 residues. V shed 1 base and J shed 3 bases, with 7 bases lying between them. DNA of the CDR3: TGTGCCAGCAGCTTAATGGGTTTCTACGAGCAGTACTTC. Translated, it gives CASSLMGFYEQYF.

The chain recombines TRBV10-1 with TRBJ1-1; 7 positions match TRBD1. CDR3 length: 18 amino acids. Germline V CDR1 and CDR2: WNHNN, SYGVQD (reference sequence). After removal of 5 bases from V and 1 base from J, the junction contained 16 bases not matched to a gene. CDR3 protein: CASSPEIGTVQPNTEAFF. CDR3 nucleotide sequence: TGCGCCAGCAGTCCCGAAATAGGGACAGTCCAACCGAACACTGAAGCTTTCTTT.

This clone turned up a few times. The chain uses TRBV28 and TRBJ1-4; D is unresolved. V lost 3 bases to trimming and J lost 3 bases, with 8 bases between them. This CDR3 spans 14 amino acids. CDR1 and CDR2 from the germline V gene are MDHEN and SYDVKM. CDR3 loop: CASSFISSNEKLFF. CDR3 DNA: TGTGCCAGCAGTTTTATCAGTTCTAATGAAAAACTGTTTTTT.

This chain joins TRBV20-1 and TRBJ1-3; the D is unclear. Trimming removed 6 bases from V and 3 bases from J, with 3 bases in between. Germline V CDR1 and CDR2: DFQATT, SNEGSKA (reference sequence). The CDR3 spans 10 residues. This CDR3 is CSAYGNTIYF. CDR3 coding DNA: TGCAGTGCATATGGAAACACCATATATTTT.

This chain uses TRBV19 with TRBJ2-1, with D uncertain. Looked up from germline, CDR1 is LNHDA and CDR2 is SQIVND (reference sequence). Trimming cost V 4 bases and J 0 bases, with 13 bases left between them. The CDR3 totals 16 residues. The CDR3 sequence is CASSNPLGYSYNEQFF. The CDR3, as DNA: TGTGCCAGTAGTAACCCTCTCGGTTACTCCTACAATGAGCAGTTCTTC.

The CDR3 sequence: CASRRGAEKLFF. The CDR3 coding sequence is TGTGCCAGCAGGAGGGGCGCTGAAAAACTGTTTTTT. V is TRBV28 and J is TRBJ1-4; possible D gene TRBD1, 5 bases. This CDR3 is 12 amino acids long. Between the trimmed V and J ends, which lost 6 bases and 7 bases, there was a span of 9 bases. Germline CDR1 reads MDHEN; CDR2 reads SYDVKM.

This clone was picked up a small number of times. In the same sample, other DNA sequences code for this CDR3. The V call is TRBV7-3, the J call TRBJ2-2; the D gene is possibly TRBD1 (6 bases). This CDR3 contains 14 residues. CDR1 and CDR2 from the germline V gene are SGHTA and FQGTGA. Trimming removed 5 bases from V and 1 base from J, with 8 bases in between. The CDR3: CASSAQGNTGELFF. CDR3 nucleotides: TGTGCCAGCAGCGCACAGGGGAACACCGGGGAGCTGTTTTTT. The full variable domain, rest sourced from reference TRBV7-3 and TRBJ2-2, is GAGVSQTPSNKVTEKGKYVELRCDPISGHTALYWYRQSLGQGPEFLIYFQGTGAADDSGLPNDRFFAVRPEGSVSTLKIQRTERGDSAVYLCASSAQGNTGELFFGEGSRLTVL.

This chain links TRBV9 with TRBJ1-3; D might be TRBD1 (5 bases). Germline-derived CDR1 and CDR2 are SGDLS and YYNGEE. The V end was cut by 6 bases, the J end by 6 bases, with 13 bases between. CDR3 length: 13 amino acids. The CDR3 nucleotides are TGTGCCAGCACCCGGGACTTGGAAAACACCATATATTTT. Its translation: CASTRDLENTIYF.

The V call is TRBV6-1, the J call TRBJ2-1; TRBD2 matches 10 bases. Germline trimming cut 3 bases from V and 4 bases from J; bases unmatched to any gene: 6. The CDR3 totals 16 residues. Per the germline V gene, CDR1 is MNHNS and CDR2 is SASEGT. In DNA form, the CDR3 reads TGTGCCAGCAGTGAGTATAGCGGGAGGCTATACAATGAGCAGTTCTTC. Protein product: CASSEYSGRLYNEQFF.

This clone was counted many times. Additional DNA sequences in this sample encode the identical CDR3. In DNA, the CDR3 is TGCGCCAGCAGCCTACTAGCGGGAGGAGGGTACAATGAGCAGTTCTTC. Translating gives CASSLLAGGGYNEQFF. This sequence joins TRBV5-1 and TRBJ2-1; 12 bases fit TRBD2. Germline V gene lookup returns CDR1 SGHRS and CDR2 YFSETQ. V lost 4 bases, J lost 4 bases, and 6 bases stayed unmatched. The CDR3 runs 16 residues. The full variable domain, completed using reference TRBV5-1 and TRBJ2-1, is KAGVTQTPRYLIKTRGQQVTLSCSPISGHRSVSWYQQTPGQGLQFLFEYFSETQRNKGNFPGRFSGRQFSNSRSEMNVSTLELGDSALYLCASSLLAGGGYNEQFFGPGTRLTVL.

This chain joins TRBV11-2 and TRBJ1-2; no reliable D call. Germline V gene sequence: CDR1 SGHAT, CDR2 FQNNGV. V was shortened by 1 base and J by 4 bases, with 13 bases between the two germline ends. CDR3 size: 15 residues. CDR3 bases: TGTGCCAGCAGCTTAGTGGCAGGAGTAGCCTATGGCTACACCTTC. Encoded protein: CASSLVAGVAYGYTF.

The table lists this clone with many counts. The rearrangement uses TRBV28 and TRBJ2-4; D possibly corresponds to TRBD2 (6 bases). The CDR3 length is 14 residues. Trimming took 7 bases from V and 0 from J, leaving 10 bases between them. CDR1 is MDHEN, CDR2 SYDVKM, per germline. CDR3: CASNYSGAKNIQYF. Here the CDR3 DNA reads TGTGCCAGCAATTATAGCGGAGCCAAAAACATTCAGTACTTC.

The genes are TRBV28 and TRBJ1-3; TRBD1 might be the D (5 bases). CDR3 length equals 14 residues. Germline V gives CDR1 MDHEN, CDR2 SYDVKM. V was cut by 4 bases and J by 4 bases, with 11 bases left in between. The CDR3 loop reads CASSSGGPGNTIYF. CDR3 nucleotides: TGTGCCAGCAGTTCCGGGGGTCCAGGAAACACCATATATTTT. Drawing the rest from reference TRBV28 and TRBJ1-3, the complete variable domain is DVKVTQSSRYLVKRTGEKVFLECVQDMDHENMFWYRQDPGLGLRLIYFSYDVKMKEKGDIPEGYSVSREKKERFSLILESASTNQTSMYLCASSSGGPGNTIYFGEGSWLTVV.

This clone was observed at least ten times. This chain connects TRBV9 to TRBJ2-2; D unresolved. The CDR3 has 13 residues. V was pared by 0 bases and J by 7 bases, with 7 bases between. Germline CDR1 is SGDLS and CDR2 is YYNGEE. Written as DNA, the CDR3 is TGTGCCAGCAGCGTAGGGAGTATCGGGGAGCTGTTTTTT. Its translation is CASSVGSIGELFF.

This clone has a count of ten or more. The sample holds other DNA sequences that translate to the same CDR3. The chain has TRBV6-5 and TRBJ2-3; TRBD1 matches 7 bases. This CDR3 has 15 amino acids. Germline V lookup: CDR1 MNHEY, CDR2 SVGAGI. The V gene end was trimmed by 0 bases and the J gene end by 4 bases; junction bases not matched to a gene: 4. The CDR3 protein is CASSYSAGGADTQYF. For the CDR3, the DNA is TGTGCCAGCAGTTACTCGGCAGGGGGAGCAGATACGCAGTATTTT.

This clone was seen just once. The V gene is TRBV9, the J gene TRBJ2-1, with 7 bases fitting TRBD2. V shed 5 bases, J shed 5 bases, and the junction held 10 bases outside the gene matches. The CDR3 has 15 amino acids. Germline-derived CDR1 and CDR2 are SGDLS and YYNGEE. The CDR3 protein is CASSLGRSGHNEQFF. The CDR3 nucleotides read TGTGCCAGCAGTCTCGGCCGTAGCGGGCACAATGAGCAGTTCTTC. Variable domain in full (rest from reference TRBV9 and TRBJ2-1): DSGVTQTPKHLITATGQRVTLRCSPRSGDLSVYWYQQSLDQGLQFLIQYYNGEERAKGNILERFSAQQFPDLHSELNLSSLELGDSALYFCASSLGRSGHNEQFFGPGTRLTVL.

Notes on this clone: The same CDR3 also results from other DNA sequences found in this sample. The chain recombines TRBV11-2 with TRBJ1-3; D gene unclear. Trimming removed 2 bases at V and 1 base at J, with 6 bases between. The CDR3 extends over 14 amino acids. The germline gives CDR1 SGHAT, CDR2 FQNNGV. The DNA for the CDR3 is TGTGCCAGCAGCTTAATGTCATCTGGAAACACCATATATTTT. Translated, it gives CASSLMSSGNTIYF.

The chain carries TRBV4-2 and TRBJ2-4, with TRBD2 matching 7 bases. The CDR3 consists of 17 residues. V gave up 0 bases and J gave up 1 base; unmatched junction bases: 6. Germline CDR1 reads LGHNA; CDR2 reads YNFKEQ. The CDR3 nucleotides read TGTGCCAGCAGCCAAGATTTAGGCGGGAGTGCCAAAAACATTCAGTACTTC. It is translated as CASSQDLGGSAKNIQYF.

J is TRBJ1-1 and V is TRBV7-3, with D maybe TRBD1 (6 bases). Germline V gives CDR1 SGHTA, CDR2 FQGTGA. This CDR3 contains 14 residues. Trimming left V 2 bases short and J 10 bases short, with 17 bases between. CDR3 nucleotide sequence: TGTGCCAGCAGCTTATTAAGGGGGGAAGTCGGAGCTTTCTTT. Protein: CASSLLRGEVGAFF.

This clone appeared a few times. The V call is TRBV19, the J call TRBJ2-2, with D tentatively TRBD1 (6 bases). Germline assignment: CDR1 LNHDA and CDR2 SQIVND (reference sequence). V lost 2 bases and J 4 bases, leaving 11 bases between the germline ends. The CDR3 runs to 15 residues. CDR3 DNA sequence: TGTGCCAGTAGTATACCACAGGGATCCACCGGGGAGCTGTTTTTT. Amino acid sequence: CASSIPQGSTGELFF.

The genes are TRBV28 and TRBJ1-5, with D perhaps TRBD1 (6 bases). Per germline, CDR1 MDHEN and CDR2 SYDVKM. The V gene lost 8 bases and the J gene lost 6 bases, with 11 bases spanning the gap. This CDR3 contains 12 residues. The CDR3 DNA reads TGTGCCAGCGCAGGGGCGAGTCAGCCCCAGCATTTT. Translation gives CASAGASQPQHF.